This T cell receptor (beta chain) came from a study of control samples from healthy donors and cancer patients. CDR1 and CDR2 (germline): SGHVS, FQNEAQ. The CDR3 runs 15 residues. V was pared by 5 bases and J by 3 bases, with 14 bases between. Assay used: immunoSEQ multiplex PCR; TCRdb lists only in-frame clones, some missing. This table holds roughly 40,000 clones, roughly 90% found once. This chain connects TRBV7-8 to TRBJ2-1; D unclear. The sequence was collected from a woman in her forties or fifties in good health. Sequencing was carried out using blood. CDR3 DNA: TGTGCCAGCAGCCGACCCGGAAGCATCTACAATGAGCAGTTCTTC. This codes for CASSRPGSIYNEQFF.